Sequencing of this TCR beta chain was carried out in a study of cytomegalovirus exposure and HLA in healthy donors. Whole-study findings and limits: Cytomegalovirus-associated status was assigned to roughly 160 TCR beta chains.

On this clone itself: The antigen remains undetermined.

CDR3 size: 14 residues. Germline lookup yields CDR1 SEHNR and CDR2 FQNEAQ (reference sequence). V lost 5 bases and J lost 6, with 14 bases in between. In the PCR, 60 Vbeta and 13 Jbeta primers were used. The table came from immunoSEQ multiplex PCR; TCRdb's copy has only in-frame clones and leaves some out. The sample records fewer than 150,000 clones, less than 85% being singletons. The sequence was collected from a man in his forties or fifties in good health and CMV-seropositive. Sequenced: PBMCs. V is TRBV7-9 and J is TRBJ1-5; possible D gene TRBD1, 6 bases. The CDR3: CASSRGRGSQPQHF. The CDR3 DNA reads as TGTGCCAGCAGCCGCGGCAGGGGATCTCAGCCCCAGCATTTT.